This entry lists 30 T cell receptor beta chains sequenced from one sample in a study of breast tumors, draining lymph nodes, adjacent tissues. TCRdb called the multiplex PCR reads again in MiXCR, with one record for every CDR3 protein. The repertoire holds more than 85,000 distinct CDR3 sequences, with approximately 22% as singletons. The lymph nodes were axillary draining lymph nodes from breast cancer patients. Sequenced: axillary lymph node tissue. These receptors were obtained from a female donor with breast cancer. Some clones in this sample may be carry-over from other donors' samples.

At least ten counts were recorded for this clonotype. The chain joins TRBV30 to TRBJ1-2, with D uncertain. This CDR3 spans 13 amino acids. Germline CDR1 is GTSNPN and CDR2 is SVGIG (reference sequence). The V gene lost 0 bases and the J gene lost 0 bases, with 5 bases spanning the gap. CDR3 DNA: TGTGCCTGGAGTGTACTTGCTAACTATGGCTACACCTTC. Translation gives CAWSVLANYGYTF.

The sample holds many counts of this clonotype. V gene TRBV20-1 combines with J gene TRBJ1-4; no firm D call. V was pared by 0 bases and J by 10 bases, with 9 bases between. CDR1 DFQATT and CDR2 SNEGSKA come from the germline V gene (reference sequence). The CDR3 has 12 amino acids. CDR3 bases: TGCAGTGCTAGAGATCCTGGGTTAAAACTGTTTTTT. Amino acid sequence: CSARDPGLKLFF.

In this sample, this clonotype turned up many times. The V and J genes are TRBV6-1 and TRBJ2-7; 12 positions agree with TRBD2. Germline V gives CDR1 MNHNS, CDR2 SASEGT. The CDR3 spans 14 residues. The V gene end was trimmed by 8 bases and the J gene end by 1 base; junction bases not matched to a gene: 3. CDR3 protein: CASELAGGSYEQYF. In DNA form, the CDR3 reads TGTGCCAGCGAACTAGCGGGGGGATCCTACGAGCAGTACTTC.

This clonotype was detected ten times or more. This chain links TRBV5-5 with TRBJ2-5; D is ambiguous. CDR3 length equals 15 residues. Germline V gene sequence: CDR1 SGHKS, CDR2 YYEKEE (reference sequence). Trimming removed 4 bases at V and 0 bases at J, with 13 bases between. The CDR3 DNA follows: TGTGCCAGCAGCCCCAGCTCTACGTACCAAGAGACCCAGTACTTC. This codes for CASSPSSTYQETQYF. The entire variable domain, with the rest obtained from reference TRBV5-5 and TRBJ2-5, is as follows: DAGVTQSPTHLIKTRGQQVTLRCSPISGHKSVSWYQQVLGQGPQFIFQYYEKEERGRGNFPDRFSARQFPNYSSELNVNALLLGDSALYLCASSPSSTYQETQYFGPGTRLLVL.

Comments on this clonotype: A read error may explain this, as a much larger clone is one base away. The conserved closing phenylalanine or tryptophan is absent in this CDR3, likely reflecting a read error. V gene TRBV5-4 combines with J gene TRBJ2-3; D is uncertain. Trimming shortened V by 0 bases and J by 4 bases, and 18 bases separated the two germline ends. Germline lookup yields CDR1 SGHNT and CDR2 YYREEE (reference sequence). This CDR3 spans 17 amino acids. CDR3 sequence (DNA): TGTGCCAGCAGCTTGGGGATCTCTAGGAGAAGGGCAGATACGCAGTATTAT. Translation gives CASSLGISRRRADTQYY.

This clonotype was seen ten or more times. The chain links TRBV6-5 to TRBJ1-2; a weak D match, TRBD1 (5 bases). This CDR3 has 17 amino acids. Deletions cut 0 bases from V and 3 bases from J, with 17 bases between. CDR1 and CDR2 (germline): MNHEY, SVGAGI. The CDR3 bases are TGTGCCAGCAGTTACTCGGTATGGGGACCGCAAGACTATGGCTACACCTTC. Amino acid sequence: CASSYSVWGPQDYGYTF.

The rearrangement links TRBV12-3 or TRBV12-4 to TRBJ2-6; weak D call: TRBD1 (7 bases). The CDR3 consists of 16 residues. With 6 bases removed from V and 3 bases from J, the gap between germline ends came to 15 bases. CDR3 nucleotide sequence: TGTGCCAGCAGGAAGACAGGGACTGGTGGGGCCAACGTCCTGACTTTC. Protein sequence: CASRKTGTGGANVLTF.

This clonotype was detected many times. The rearrangement uses TRBV12-3 or TRBV12-4 and TRBJ1-3; no firm D call. V shed 10 bases and J shed 0 bases, with 7 bases lying between them. This CDR3 is 12 amino acids long. CDR3 sequence (DNA): TGTGCCAACACCCTCTCTGGAAACACCATATATTTT. As protein: CANTLSGNTIYF.

J is TRBJ1-4 and V is TRBV6-2 or TRBV6-3; 7 nucleotides agree with TRBD1. The CDR3 covers 16 residues. V lost 6 bases and J lost 9; bases outside the gene matches: 16. The V gene's germline CDR1 is MNHEY and CDR2 SVGEGT. CDR3 bases: TGTGCCAGCAGCCCGCTCACAGGGGATCATCTGAAAAAACTGTTTTTT. It translates to CASSPLTGDHLKKLFF.

V is TRBV5-1 and J is TRBJ1-1, with 7 bases aligning to TRBD1. Trimming removed 0 bases from V and 7 bases from J; junction bases left unmatched: 6. CDR1 and CDR2 from the germline V gene are SGHRS and YFSETQ. The CDR3 sequence is 14 residues long. DNA of the CDR3: TGCGCCAGCAGCTTGGGGCAGGGGGTTGGTGAAGCTTTCTTT. It specifies CASSLGQGVGEAFF. Full variable domain (outside the CDR3, taken from reference TRBV5-1 and TRBJ1-1): KAGVTQTPRYLIKTRGQQVTLSCSPISGHRSVSWYQQTPGQGLQFLFEYFSETQRNKGNFPGRFSGRQFSNSRSEMNVSTLELGDSALYLCASSLGQGVGEAFFGQGTRLTVV.

The table lists this clonotype with many counts. The chain links TRBV12-3 or TRBV12-4 to TRBJ2-7, with TRBD2 matching 10 bases. V lost 6 bases and J lost 5; bases outside the gene matches: 7. The CDR3 totals 14 residues. CDR3 region: CASSRAGGGNEQYF. The CDR3 DNA reads TGTGCCAGCAGCCGAGCGGGAGGGGGAAACGAGCAGTACTTC.

This clonotype was counted ten times or more. The chain links TRBV3-1 to TRBJ1-2, with 11 bases aligning to TRBD1. The CDR3 sequence is 17 residues long. Trimming cost V 4 bases and J 5 bases; bases outside gene matches: 12. Germline CDR1 is LGHDT and CDR2 is YNNKEL (reference sequence). The CDR3 coding sequence is TGTGCCAGCAGCCCATGGGACAGGGGGGCAGTGGCGTATGGCTACACCTTC. Residues: CASSPWDRGAVAYGYTF.

With respect to this clonotype: A single base separates this from a much larger clone, so it may be a read error. This sequence joins TRBV5-6 and TRBJ2-1; D is uncertain. The germline V gene encodes CDR1 SGHDT and CDR2 YYEEEE. The CDR3 sequence is 14 residues long. Trimming removed 4 bases at V and 3 bases at J, with 11 bases between. For the CDR3, the DNA is TGTGCCAGCAGCCTCAAGACATACTACAATGAGCAGTTCTTC. This codes for CASSLKTYYNEQFF.

The chain is built from TRBV19 and TRBJ1-5; D possibly corresponds to TRBD1 (5 bases). Germline lookup yields CDR1 LNHDA and CDR2 SQIVND (reference sequence). This CDR3 has 16 residues. Trimming took off 2 bases at V and 2 bases at J, with 13 bases between the two ends. The CDR3 region is CASSIRGQGGNQPQHF. The CDR3 DNA reads as TGTGCCAGTAGTATACGAGGCCAGGGCGGCAATCAGCCCCAGCATTTT.

This clonotype was picked up many times. This chain links TRBV29-1 with TRBJ2-5, with 10 positions matching TRBD2. Germline lookup yields CDR1 SQVTM and CDR2 ANQGSEA. Germline trimming cut 5 bases from V and 1 base from J; bases unmatched to any gene: 4. CDR3 length equals 14 residues. CDR3 region: CSVHSGGPQETQYF. In nucleotides, the CDR3 is TGCAGCGTTCATAGCGGGGGGCCCCAAGAGACCCAGTACTTC.

The V and J genes are TRBV27 and TRBJ2-1; D might be TRBD2 (5 bases). V lost 3 bases and J lost 9, with 15 bases in between. This CDR3 is 14 amino acids long. Germline-derived CDR1 and CDR2 are MNHEY and SMNVEV (reference sequence). CDR3 region: CASSFGNLWGEQFF. The DNA of the CDR3 is TGTGCCAGCAGTTTCGGGAACCTCTGGGGTGAGCAGTTCTTC.

The sample holds many counts of this clonotype. The rearrangement links TRBV20-1 to TRBJ2-1; TRBD1 agrees at 10 bases. This CDR3 is 14 amino acids long. V shed 2 bases and J 6 bases; nucleotides not matched to a gene: 4. CDR1 and CDR2 (germline): DFQATT, SNEGSKA (reference sequence). The chain's CDR3 is CSARSGTGANEQFF. The CDR3 bases are TGCAGTGCTAGATCCGGGACAGGGGCCAATGAGCAGTTCTTC.

The chain has TRBV27 and TRBJ1-3, with 8 bases matching TRBD1. J was trimmed by 4 bases and V by 5 bases; bases with no gene match: 7. From germline, CDR1 is MNHEY and CDR2 SMNVEV (reference sequence). CDR3 length equals 15 residues. The CDR3 spells CASSIRGQKGNTIYF. CDR3 nucleotide sequence: TGTGCCAGCAGTATCAGGGGGCAGAAAGGAAACACCATATATTTT.

With regard to this clonotype: A much larger clone is a single base away; this may be a read error. The rearrangement uses TRBV27 and TRBJ2-7; weak D call: TRBD1 (6 bases). The length of the CDR3 is 15 residues. Germline V CDR1 and CDR2: MNHEY, SMNVEV (reference sequence). V shed 5 bases and J shed 2 bases, with 16 bases lying between them. The CDR3: CASSPNGDTTYEQYF. The CDR3 nucleotides read TGTGCCAGCAGTCCCAACGGGGACACGACCTACGAGCAGTACTTC.

This clonotype was observed many times. J is TRBJ1-2 and V is TRBV10-3, with D tentatively TRBD1 (6 bases). CDR3 length: 14 residues. CDR1 and CDR2 (germline): ENHRY, SYGVKD. With 3 bases removed from V and 2 bases from J, the gap between germline ends came to 10 bases. The CDR3 reads CAISDLGQNYGYTF. CDR3 in DNA: TGTGCCATCAGTGACCTAGGACAGAACTATGGCTACACCTTC.

In this sample, this clonotype turned up many times. The chain employs TRBV5-6 and TRBJ2-5; no clear D gene. The germline gives CDR1 SGHDT, CDR2 YYEEEE. The CDR3 has 13 residues. Deletions cut 2 bases from V and 3 bases from J, with 8 bases between. This chain's CDR3 is CASSLVEKETQYF. In DNA, the CDR3 is TGTGCCAGCAGCTTAGTAGAAAAAGAGACCCAGTACTTC.

This clonotype was seen many times. This chain links TRBV5-4 with TRBJ2-1, with TRBD2 as a possible D gene (6 bases). CDR1 is SGHNT, CDR2 YYREEE, per germline (reference sequence). Trimming shortened V by 4 bases and J by 6 bases, and 17 bases separated the two germline ends. The CDR3 extends over 15 amino acids. The CDR3 reads CASSPIGGASNEQFF. The CDR3 DNA sequence: TGTGCCAGCAGCCCTATAGGAGGGGCGAGCAATGAGCAGTTCTTC.

This clonotype has ten or more counts. The rearrangement uses TRBV5-1 and TRBJ2-3; the D gene could be TRBD1 or TRBD2 (5 bases each). The CDR3 loop spans 15 amino acids. The V and J ends lost 3 bases and 6 bases respectively, with 17 bases between them. Looked up from germline, CDR1 is SGHRS and CDR2 is YFSETQ. The CDR3 DNA reads as TGCGCCAGCAGCTCTTGGGTACAGGAGGTCGATACGCAGTATTTT. Translated, it gives CASSSWVQEVDTQYF.

On this clonotype: This sequence may be a read error, since a much larger clone differs from it by one base. V usage is TRBV3-1 and J usage is TRBJ2-1; no firm D call. CDR3 length equals 12 residues. CDR1 is LGHDT and CDR2 is YNNKEL in the germline V gene (reference sequence). Trimming cost V 6 bases and J 2 bases, with 5 bases left between them. CDR3 sequence reads: CASSMPYNEQFF. Here the CDR3 DNA reads TGTGCCAGCAGTATGCCCTACAATGAGCAGTTCTTC.

This clonotype was counted many times. J is TRBJ2-1 and V is TRBV2, with a tentative D call TRBD1 (6 bases). This CDR3 comprises 13 residues. The ends were cut back, 4 bases at V and 2 bases at J, with 6 bases in the middle. The germline V gene has CDR1 SNHLY and CDR2 FYNNEI. The CDR3 loop reads CASSGQAYNEQFF. In nucleotides, the CDR3 is TGTGCCAGCAGTGGACAGGCCTACAATGAGCAGTTCTTC.

Many counts were recorded for this clonotype. The chain links TRBV3-1 to TRBJ2-7; D remains unclear. Germline V gives CDR1 LGHDT, CDR2 YNNKEL (reference sequence). The CDR3 has 11 residues. Trimming left V 4 bases short and J 4 bases short, with 5 bases between. This CDR3 reads CASSREYEQYF. The CDR3 DNA follows: TGTGCCAGCAGCCGAGAGTACGAGCAGTACTTC.

The V and J genes are TRBV27 and TRBJ2-1; D is ambiguous. The germline V gene has CDR1 MNHEY and CDR2 SMNVEV (reference sequence). V lost 4 bases and J lost 9, with 13 bases in between. CDR3 length equals 13 residues. CDR3 amino acids: CASSSTVWGEQFF. In DNA, the CDR3 is TGTGCCAGCAGTTCTACGGTATGGGGTGAGCAGTTCTTC.

This chain uses TRBV27 with TRBJ2-1; TRBD1 aligns across 7 bases. Trimming removed 7 bases from V and 9 bases from J; junction bases left unmatched: 12. The CDR3 spans 14 residues. The germline gives CDR1 MNHEY, CDR2 SMNVEV (reference sequence). This chain's CDR3 is CASTYDRELGEQFF. CDR3 sequence (DNA): TGTGCCAGCACTTACGACAGGGAATTGGGTGAGCAGTTCTTC.

This clonotype occurred many times. The chain is built from TRBV11-1 and TRBJ2-7; 9 nucleotides align to TRBD1. V dropped 3 bases and J dropped 0; count of bases not matched to a gene: 3. Germline CDR1 and CDR2: SGHAT and FQDESV (reference sequence). This CDR3 spans 15 amino acids. The CDR3 sequence: CASSFDRGGSYEQYF. The CDR3 coding sequence is TGTGCCAGCAGCTTCGACAGGGGGGGCTCCTACGAGCAGTACTTC. Full variable domain (rest looked up from reference TRBV11-1 and TRBJ2-7): EAEVAQSPRYKITEKSQAVAFWCDPISGHATLYWYRQILGQGPELLVQFQDESVVDDSQLPKDRFSAERLKGVDSTLKIQPAELGDSAMYLCASSFDRGGSYEQYFGPGTRLTVT.

The sample holds many counts of this clonotype. The chain is built from TRBV28 and TRBJ2-7; D perhaps matches TRBD1 (6 bases). The V and J ends lost 6 bases and 6 bases respectively, with 15 bases between them. This CDR3 comprises 13 residues. Germline-derived CDR1 and CDR2 are MDHEN and SYDVKM. CDR3 loop: CASSPGDLFEQYF. For the CDR3, the DNA is TGTGCCAGCAGCCCAGGGGATTTGTTCGAGCAGTACTTC.